In this sample, the clone carrying this TCR beta chain turned up once. Germline loops: CDR1 SGHAT, CDR2 FQNNGV. Trimming shortened V by 9 bases and J by 1 base, and 13 bases separated the two germline ends. This CDR3 has 14 amino acids. Recruits, aged roughly 18 to 90 years, lived in 24 US areas. Sequencing used immunoSEQ multiplex PCR; TCRdb keeps in-frame clones, though not all of them. The sample includes under 250,000 clones, under 90% seen only once; the top ten take 3% to 4%. The data were obtained in a study of blood T cell repertoires in COVID-19. This clonotype originated in a woman aged 55-69 years who had recovered from COVID-19. The chain is built from TRBV11-2 and TRBJ1-3; D ambiguous. Sequenced sample: PBMCs or T cells enriched from blood (not recorded which). In DNA, the CDR3 is TGTGCCAGTCACCCCCCGGGATCTGGAAACACCATATATTTT. Translating it yields CASHPPGSGNTIYF. Full variable domain (missing parts from reference TRBV11-2 and TRBJ1-3): EAGVAQSPRYKIIEKRQSVAFWCNPISGHATLYWYQQILGQGPKLLIQFQNNGVVDDSQLPKDRFSAERLKGVDSTLKIQPAKLEDSAVYLCASHPPGSGNTIYFGEGSWLTVV.